The present T cell receptor (beta chain) was sequenced within a study of shared clonotypes between healthy human individuals. Comment on this clone: What it recognizes is unknown.

Study outcomes and limitations: Sampling used blood alone; tissue repertoires probably differ.

The germline CDR1 and CDR2 sequences are MNHEY and SMNVEV (reference sequence). This CDR3 spans 15 amino acids. After removal of 8 bases from V and 3 bases from J, the junction contained 10 bases not matched to a gene. TCRdb's table, derived via immunoSEQ multiplex PCR, lists solely in-frame clones and lacks some. The table shows about 1 million clones, with more than 65% occurring only once. The source of this sequence is a man aged 18 to 30 in good health. The chain recombines TRBV27 with TRBJ1-2; 9 nucleotides line up with TRBD1. Material for sequencing was memory CD4+ T cells sorted from blood. Subset reported: CD45RA-negative fraction. The CDR3 here is CASGDRQGGHYGYTF. Here the CDR3 DNA reads TGTGCCAGCGGAGACCGACAGGGGGGGCACTATGGCTACACCTTC.